Described below is a single T cell receptor (beta chain) sequence and its context. Its antigen specificity is not known. No much larger clonotype is one base removed from it; base qualities were not supplied. The immunoSEQ Assay, a bias-controlled multiplex PCR, was used to amplify TCRbeta CDR3 regions from genomic DNA. The source study handled its data this way. Within the assay, amplification of reference gene primers was used to estimate how many nucleated cells each sample contained. Sequence reads were collapsed and filtered to measure the absolute abundance of every unique TCRbeta CDR3 rearrangement. For each sample, productive Simpson clonality was calculated as the square root of Simpson's diversity index across productive rearrangements. TCRdb limited this immuneACCESS table to in-frame rearrangements with V and J called. A share of clones is missing; checked studies link under half to unresolved V genes, and the rest is unexplained. The DNA gave D and trimming, while V, J and clone size come from that table. The sample table shows about 150,000 clones, and roughly 90% are seen once. The ten biggest clones cover approximately 2.4% of the sample.

One collaborating source in Seattle enrolled patients while the patients were actively infected and followed the patients over time throughout the course of disease. The collaborating institutions used their own protocols to collect whole blood in K2EDTA tubes. For TCRbeta analysis, collaborators shipped samples as frozen whole blood, isolated PBMCs, or DNA extracted from either of those sample types. These data belong to a study of blood T cell repertoires in COVID-19 (TCRdb year 2020). For the wider study: Samples from collaborators originated in the United States, Italy and Spain and spanned both the acute and convalescent phases of COVID-19. The prospective study material was composed of cDNA or gDNA derived from T cells, B-cell-depleted T cells, or PBMCs. Subjects who had been exposed to COVID-19, were actively infected with it, or had recovered from it provided the deeply sampled blood TCRbeta repertoires that made up the dataset. The repertoires were released in a freely available public database meant as a resource for research on the immune response to SARS-CoV-2. The samples were drawn from two sources: the first 160 participants of the ongoing ImmuneRACE study, and fewer than 1,500 subjects contributed by 6 global collaborators. The sample metadata nearly always contained a de-identified subject ID, COVID-19 status, age in years and sex. Where available, HLA class I and class II types were obtained from metadata supplied by the sample provider rather than from assay-based typing. Study-wide conclusions, independent of this receptor: The quantity of clinical and demographic metadata differed by source and by participant and was supplied without curation.

From its cysteine to its phenylalanine, the CDR3 spans 13 amino acids. Here the CDR3 DNA is all that survives: 39 bases in frame from base 1. Trimming removed 6 bases from V and 2 bases from J, leaving 11 bases between the germline ends. In the germline V gene, CDR1 corresponds to ENHRY and CDR2 to SYGVKD. The chain employs TRBV10-3 and TRBJ2-7; D gene: possibly TRBD2, on 5 matching bases. Material for sequencing was peripheral blood. The sequence came from a human donor with COVID-19, enrolled during active disease. The donor label of this sample is uncertain. The base sequence is TGTGCCATCAGCGACTATATTCCCTACGAGCAGTACTTC. This encodes CAISDYIPYEQYF.